This T cell receptor (beta chain) was recovered during a study of graft-versus-host responses after intestinal transplantation. Study-wide results and limits: Researchers found GvH clones in recipient marrow, and some showed up first in ileum or blood.

The table came from immunoSEQ multiplex PCR; TCRdb's copy has only in-frame clones and leaves some out. The table has about 130,000 clones, around 94% seen once. This clone was found a few times. Its antigen is still unknown. Germline V CDR1 and CDR2: LGHNT, FRNRAP. Trimming took off 6 bases at V and 0 bases at J, with 10 bases between the two ends. The CDR3 covers 14 residues. V is TRBV12-5 and J is TRBJ2-3; D ambiguous. The TCR comes from a human donor who received an intestinal transplant. The sample here was unstimulated CD4+ T cells sorted from spleen or lymph node cells, taken before intestinal transplant. CDR3 region: CASGPPISTDTQYF. CDR3 sequence (DNA): TGTGCTAGTGGCCCTCCCATTAGCACAGATACGCAGTATTTT. The full variable domain, its missing parts supplied by reference TRBV12-5 and TRBJ2-3, is DARVTQTPRHKVTEMGQEVTMRCQPILGHNTVFWYRQTMMQGLELLAYFRNRAPLDDSGMPKDRFSAEMPDATLATLKIQPSEPRDSAVYFCASGPPISTDTQYFGPGTRLTVL.